A selection of T cell receptor beta chains follows, all from one sample in a study of cytomegalovirus exposure and HLA in healthy donors. Assay: immunoSEQ multiplex PCR; the TCRdb copy retains only in-frame clones and omits some. Of roughly 170,000 clones in the sample, about three quarters are singletons; the top ten hold 0.65% to 0.85%. Specimen: PBMCs. The receptor source for this set is a female donor in good health and CMV-seronegative. CDR3s include the opening cysteine and the closing phenylalanine or tryptophan. The D gene is left open where the match is weak. The size entry is marked missing in some rows and otherwise reads once, few, many or a size class.

>NA|TRBV28|NA|TRBJ1-1
TGTGCCAGCAGTTTAAAGGGGGTTTGGGCTTTCTTT
CASSLKGVWAFF
>NA|TRBV5-4|TRBD2|TRBJ2-2
TGTGCCAGCAGCTTGCGACCGGGACTAGCGGGAGCAGGGGAGCTGTTTTTT
CASSLRPGLAGAGELFF
>NA|TRBV4-2|NA|TRBJ2-2
TGTGCCAGCAGCCAAGGAGGAGGGGTCAGGGGGGAGCTGTTTTTT
CASSQGGGVRGELFF
>NA|TRBV6-5|TRBD2|TRBJ2-7
TGTGCCAGCAGGGGGAGGGGTCGGCCCTACGAGCAGTACTTC
CASRGRGRPYEQYF
>NA|TRBV11-3|NA|TRBJ2-5
TGTGCCAGCAGCGAGAGACGGGAAGAGACCCAGTACTTC
CASSERREETQYF
>NA|TRBV5-1|NA|TRBJ2-6
TGCGCCAGTTCGGAGATATCTGGGGCCAACGTCCTGACTTTC
CASSEISGANVLTF
>few|TRBV7-7|NA|TRBJ1-1
TGTGCCAGCAGCCTCGGGCCTCCCGCAGGGGCAAACACTGAAGCTTTCTTT
CASSLGPPAGANTEAFF
>NA|TRBV10-3|NA|TRBJ1-1
TGTGCCATCAGTGATGCCGGAGCTGAAGCTTTCTTT
CAISDAGAEAFF
>NA|TRBV6-5|NA|TRBJ2-7
TGTGCCAGCAGGATAGGACAGTACGGCTCCTACGAGCAGTACTTC
CASRIGQYGSYEQYF
>few|TRBV7-2|NA|TRBJ1-2
TGTGCCAGCAGCTTAGCGCTTAGTAACAGTTATGGCTACACCTTC
CASSLALSNSYGYTF
>NA|TRBV4-1|NA|TRBJ1-1
TGCGCCAGCAGCCAAGATACAGTGAACACTGAAGCTTTCTTT
CASSQDTVNTEAFF
>few|TRBV6-5|NA|TRBJ2-3
TGTGCCAGCAGGCGTACGGGGAGCACAGATACGCAGTATTTT
CASRRTGSTDTQYF
>NA|TRBV19|TRBD2|TRBJ2-5
TGTGCCAGTAGTCCCCGCTTGGGTAGCGGGAGGGCAGAGACCCAGTACTTC
CASSPRLGSGRAETQYF
>NA|TRBV6-5|TRBD2|TRBJ2-1
TGTGCCAGCACCATCGGACTAGACGACAATGAGCAGTTCTTC
CASTIGLDDNEQFF
>NA|TRBV6-6|NA|TRBJ2-1
TGTGCCAGCAGATACGAGACAGCATACAATGAGCAGTTCTTC
CASRYETAYNEQFF
>NA|TRBV2|NA|TRBJ1-5
TGTGCCAGCACACGAGGACAGACCTTGGGGGAGCCCCAGCATTTT
CASTRGQTLGEPQHF
>NA|TRBV4-1|NA|TRBJ2-2
TGCGCCAGCAGCCAAGCCATCAGGGCATTGAACACCGGGGAGCTGTTTTTT
CASSQAIRALNTGELFF